These 20 T cell receptor beta chains were sequenced from one sample in a study of blood T cell repertoires in COVID-19. TCRdb's copy holds only in-frame clones and misses some; the assay was immunoSEQ multiplex PCR. The table has some 450,000 clones, around 88% seen once; the top ten hold roughly 12%. Specimen: peripheral blood. These receptors were obtained from a woman between 50 and 59 years old with COVID-19, enrolled during active disease.

This clone is a singleton in its sample. The V and J genes are TRBV6-1 and TRBJ1-4; D remains ambiguous. Germline CDR1 MNHNS, CDR2 SASEGT. The CDR3 is 15 residues long. V was clipped by 1 base and J by 7 bases, with 13 bases between them. CDR3 coding DNA: TGTGCCAGCAGTGAAGGGGCAGTAAGCGGTGAAAAACTGTTTTTT. Its protein product is CASSEGAVSGEKLFF.

The V call is TRBV11-2, the J call TRBJ1-3, with TRBD1 as a possible D gene (5 bases). Trimming removed 3 bases from V and 0 bases from J, with 9 bases in between. From germline, CDR1 is SGHAT and CDR2 FQNNGV. This CDR3 spans 15 amino acids. In nucleotides, the CDR3 is TGTGCCAGCAGCTTCGGGGGATTCTCTGGAAACACCATATATTTT. Amino acids: CASSFGGFSGNTIYF.

This clone has a handful of counts. This chain links TRBV6-1 with TRBJ1-2; no clear D gene. The V gene lost 2 bases and the J gene lost 2 bases, with 12 bases spanning the gap. This CDR3 contains 15 residues. The germline CDR1 and CDR2 sequences are MNHNS and SASEGT. CDR3 DNA: TGTGCCAGCAGTGAAAGAGGTCTACTGAACTATGGCTACACCTTC. Its protein product is CASSERGLLNYGYTF.

This chain links TRBV5-5 with TRBJ1-2; D might be TRBD1 (5 bases). The germline V gene has CDR1 SGHKS and CDR2 YYEKEE (reference sequence). The CDR3 is 15 residues long. Trimming cost V 0 bases and J 5 bases, with 14 bases left between them. In DNA form, the CDR3 reads TGTGCCAGCAGCTTGGGGCAGGGCCGCGGTTATGGCTACACCTTC. Protein: CASSLGQGRGYGYTF.

The rearrangement uses TRBV15 and TRBJ1-5; the D is unclear. The CDR3 runs to 13 residues. V was cut by 7 bases and J by 4 bases, with 11 bases left in between. Germline CDR1 is LNHNV and CDR2 is YYDKDF (reference sequence). The CDR3 is CATKDFSNQPQHF. For the CDR3, the DNA is TGTGCCACCAAGGACTTCTCAAATCAGCCCCAGCATTTT.

The chain joins TRBV6-6 to TRBJ2-7; a possible D gene is TRBD1 (6 bases). The germline V gene encodes CDR1 MNHNY and CDR2 SVGAGI (reference sequence). The CDR3 runs to 16 residues. V lost 0 bases and J lost 0, with 12 bases in between. DNA for the CDR3: TGTGCCAGCAGTTACTCGCCAGGGGATCCCTCCTACGAGCAGTACTTC. Translating it yields CASSYSPGDPSYEQYF.

The V and J genes are TRBV15 and TRBJ2-3; a weak D match, TRBD2 (6 bases). The CDR3 runs to 16 residues. The germline V gene encodes CDR1 LNHNV and CDR2 YYDKDF (reference sequence). V lost 1 base and J 0 bases, leaving 11 bases between the germline ends. CDR3 nucleotides: TGTGCCACCAGCAGAGCCCAGGGAGGAAGCACAGATACGCAGTATTTT. It encodes CATSRAQGGSTDTQYF.

This chain links TRBV6-5 with TRBJ2-1, with 11 bases aligning to TRBD2. The ends lost 6 bases at V and 1 base at J; junction bases unmatched: 2. The CDR3 is made up of 15 amino acids. Germline CDR1 MNHEY, CDR2 SVGAGI. The CDR3 DNA is TGTGCCAGCAGCCGGACTAGCGGGTCCTACAATGAGCAGTTCTTC. It codes for CASSRTSGSYNEQFF.

The chain is built from TRBV4-1 and TRBJ2-1; 7 nucleotides line up with TRBD2. V shed 3 bases and J 3 bases; nucleotides not matched to a gene: 5. This CDR3 comprises 15 residues. Per the germline V gene, CDR1 is MGHRA and CDR2 is YSYEKL. The CDR3 nucleotides read TGCGCCAGCAGCCATCCTGGCGGGGGCTACAATGAGCAGTTCTTC. Protein: CASSHPGGGYNEQFF.

The chain couples TRBV24-1 to TRBJ2-1; no definite D call. From germline, CDR1 is KGHDR and CDR2 SFDVKD. The CDR3 is 12 amino acids. The V gene lost 5 bases and the J gene lost 9 bases, with 10 bases spanning the gap. This CDR3 reads CATSGQFSEQFF. The CDR3, as DNA: TGTGCCACCAGTGGTCAATTTTCTGAGCAGTTCTTC.

The J gene is TRBJ1-2, the V gene TRBV30; D is uncertain. V lost 2 bases and J lost 0, with 10 bases in between. Germline-derived CDR1 and CDR2 are GTSNPN and SVGIG (reference sequence). This CDR3 comprises 14 residues. The CDR3 sequence: CAWSQYSSNYGYTF. In DNA form, the CDR3 reads TGTGCCTGGAGTCAGTACAGCTCTAACTATGGCTACACCTTC. Supplemented by reference TRBV30 and TRBJ1-2, the full variable domain reads SQTIHQWPATLVQPVGSPLSLECTVEGTSNPNLYWYRQAAGRGLQLLFYSVGIGQISSEVPQNLSASRPQDRQFILSSKKLLLSDSGFYLCAWSQYSSNYGYTFGSGTRLTVV.

This rearrangement joins TRBV19 to TRBJ2-2; D may be TRBD2 (7 bases). V was shortened by 9 bases and J by 9 bases, with 14 bases between the two germline ends. Germline V gene sequence: CDR1 LNHDA, CDR2 SQIVND (reference sequence). The CDR3 is 12 amino acids. The DNA for the CDR3 is TGTGCCAGCGGACGGGGGGCGAGGGAGCTGTTTTTT. It translates to CASGRGARELFF.

The chain carries TRBV5-5 and TRBJ1-6; TRBD1 matches at 8 bases. Germline V lookup: CDR1 SGHKS, CDR2 YYEKEE (reference sequence). V was clipped by 4 bases and J by 9 bases; unmatched bases: 12. The CDR3 length is 16 residues. The CDR3 DNA sequence: TGTGCCAGCAGCCCGGAGAGGGCAGGGGGCTTTTCACCCCTCCACTTT. This encodes CASSPERAGGFSPLHF.

This sequence joins TRBV10-3 and TRBJ1-1, with 7 bases identical to TRBD1. Germline V CDR1 and CDR2: ENHRY, SYGVKD. Trimming at V came to 0 bases and at J to 4 bases, leaving 5 bases not matched to a gene. The CDR3 is 15 residues long. For the CDR3, the DNA is TGTGCCATCAGTGAGTCCGCGACAGGGATCACTGAAGCTTTCTTT. Residues: CAISESATGITEAFF.

The rearrangement uses TRBV11-2 and TRBJ2-7, with 7 bases fitting TRBD1. The trim removed 3 bases at V and 6 bases at J, leaving 2 bases unmatched. This CDR3 is built from 12 residues. Germline V CDR1 and CDR2: SGHAT, FQNNGV. The CDR3 spells CASSLNRGEQYF. Here the CDR3 DNA reads TGTGCCAGCAGCTTGAACAGGGGCGAGCAGTACTTC. Full variable domain (missing parts from reference TRBV11-2 and TRBJ2-7): EAGVAQSPRYKIIEKRQSVAFWCNPISGHATLYWYQQILGQGPKLLIQFQNNGVVDDSQLPKDRFSAERLKGVDSTLKIQPAKLEDSAVYLCASSLNRGEQYFGPGTRLTVT.

The chain combines TRBV12-3 or TRBV12-4 with TRBJ2-1; 7 bases match TRBD1. The CDR3 is 12 residues long. With 5 bases clipped from V and 10 bases from J, the junction kept 5 bases outside the gene matches. The CDR3 DNA reads as TGTGCCAGCAGTACAGGGGTTCGGGAGCAGTTCTTC. Protein: CASSTGVREQFF.

This clone has a single count. V gene TRBV28 combines with J gene TRBJ1-4; D not resolved. The germline V gene encodes CDR1 MDHEN and CDR2 SYDVKM. V was shortened by 2 bases and J by 0 bases, with 4 bases between the two germline ends. The CDR3 extends over 14 amino acids. CDR3 region: CASSLITTNEKLFF. The CDR3 coding sequence is TGTGCCAGCAGTTTAATCACAACTAATGAAAAACTGTTTTTT.

This clone showed up just a few times. The rearrangement links TRBV3-1 (or the pseudogene TRBV3-2) to TRBJ1-3; possibly TRBD1 for D (6 bases). Germline CDR1 LGHDT, CDR2 YNNKEL (reference sequence). The V end lost 0 bases, the J end lost 5 bases, and 14 bases lay between the germline ends. The CDR3 loop spans 16 amino acids. The CDR3 loop is CASSQDPGGGRNTIYF. DNA of the CDR3: TGTGCCAGCAGCCAAGATCCCGGGGGGGGGCGAAACACCATATATTTT.

V gene TRBV6-5 combines with J gene TRBJ1-2; D is possibly TRBD1 (5 bases). The CDR3 has 13 residues. The V gene's germline CDR1 is MNHEY and CDR2 SVGAGI. V lost 6 bases, J lost 5 bases, and 13 bases lay in between. CDR3 nucleotide sequence: TGTGCCAGCAGAACGGACAATGGGTATGGCTACACCTTC. Its protein product is CASRTDNGYGYTF.

The chain carries TRBV6-5 and TRBJ2-1; 8 bases match TRBD2. The CDR3 has 14 residues. Germline CDR1 is MNHEY and CDR2 is SVGAGI. V lost 5 bases, J lost 3 bases, and 3 bases stayed unmatched. For the CDR3, the DNA is TGTGCCAGCAGTAGCGGGGGAAACTACAATGAGCAGTTCTTC. It translates to CASSSGGNYNEQFF.